The 6 T cell receptor beta chains below were found in one sample sequenced in a study of T cell clonality in common variable immunodeficiency. Regarding the study as a whole: Reportedly, TCR beta sequences from common variable immunodeficiency showed fewer deletions and N-nucleotide insertions.

Assay: immunoSEQ multiplex PCR; the TCRdb copy retains only in-frame clones and omits some. The repertoire has some 16,000 clones, none seen only once; the ten largest take over 12%. No antigen has been identified for these receptors. Sequencing was carried out using peripheral blood mononuclear cells. These receptors all stem from a human donor with common variable immunodeficiency.

The DNA read from the CDR3 is TGTGCCAGCAGCTTAGCGGGCCAGGGCAAA. Protein sequence: CASSLAGQGK. In full, the CDR3 reads CASSLAGQGKAFF. The J gene is TRBJ1-1, the V gene TRBV7-2, with D maybe TRBD1 (5 bases). The observed sequence ends 3 residues before the CDR3 terminus, with the missing tail filled in from the germline J gene. CDR1 SGHTA and CDR2 FQGNSA come from the germline V gene. The CDR3 contains 13 residues. The whole variable domain, remainder taken from reference TRBV7-2 and TRBJ1-1, is GAGVSQSPSNKVTEKGKDVELRCDPISGHTALYWYRQSLGQGLEFLIYFQGNSAPDKSGLPSDRFSAERTGGSVSTLTIQRTQQEDSAVYLCASSLAGQGKAFFGQGTRLTVV.

By proportion, this clone is medium-sized. From the germline J gene comes the end of the CDR3, since the read stops 3 residues before it. The rearrangement uses TRBV20-1 and TRBJ1-5; no clear D. Trimming took off 5 bases at V and 0 bases at J, with 8 bases between the two ends. CDR3 length: 13 residues. Germline V gene sequence: CDR1 DFQATT, CDR2 SNEGSKA (reference sequence). The sequenced part of the CDR3 DNA is TGCAGTGCTGGCGGGGTTAGCAATCAGCCC. The encoded protein is CSAGGVSNQP. The whole CDR3 protein reads CSAGGVSNQPQHF.

Points on this clone: The CDR3 goes on 3 residues after the read ends, and that part is filled in from the germline J gene. The rearrangement joins TRBV20-1 to TRBJ2-7, with D possibly matching TRBD1 (6 bases). The germline CDR1 and CDR2 sequences are DFQATT and SNEGSKA (reference sequence). There are 16 residues in the CDR3. The ends were cut back, 2 bases at V and 2 bases at J, with 19 bases in the middle. Partial CDR3 DNA: TGCAGTGCTAGAAGATTACAGGGAGTTGCTCCCTACGAG. It translates to CSARRLQGVAPYE. The full CDR3 reads CSARRLQGVAPYEQYF.

This clone was seen only a few times. The read halts 3 residues ahead of the CDR3 end, with the missing end drawn from the germline J gene. This chain uses TRBV5-6 with TRBJ2-5, with TRBD2 matching over 8 bases. CDR3 length: 15 amino acids. Germline V gives CDR1 SGHDT, CDR2 YYEEEE. V dropped 2 bases and J dropped 2; count of bases not matched to a gene: 5. CDR3 sequence: CASSLSGGGQETQYF. The CDR3 DNA, read in part, is TGTGCCAGCAGCTTAAGCGGGGGAGGGCAAGAGACC.

This clone showed up many times. The read gets to within 3 residues of the CDR3 end, and the germline J gene fills in the rest. The chain links TRBV20-1 to TRBJ2-6, with 11 bases identical to TRBD1. The junction had 5 bases not matched to a gene; V was cut back by 4 bases and J by 0 bases. Germline CDR1 is DFQATT and CDR2 is SNEGSKA (reference sequence). This CDR3 contains 17 residues. The CDR3: CSATRDRGASGANVLTF. The DNA read from the CDR3 is TGCAGTGCTACTAGGGACAGGGGGGCCTCTGGGGCCAACGTC.

Points on this clone: Read sequence stops 3 residues before the CDR3 end, and the germline J gene provides the missing end. The chain uses TRBV19 and TRBJ2-6; possible D gene TRBD1, 5 bases. The CDR3 consists of 15 residues. V was trimmed by 8 bases and J by 3 bases, leaving 14 bases between them. The V gene's germline CDR1 is LNHDA and CDR2 SQIVND (reference sequence). The CDR3 bases that were read are TGTGCCAGTTCAGACAGCGCCCTTGGGGCCAACGTC. It yields the protein CASSDSALGANV. The whole CDR3 protein is CASSDSALGANVLTF.